Shown below are 31 T cell receptor beta chains from a single sample sequenced in a study of blood T cell repertoires in COVID-19. Produced via immunoSEQ multiplex PCR; TCRdb's table is partial and in-frame only. The sample lists roughly 89,000 clones, roughly 80% occurring once. Sequenced material: peripheral blood. These TCRs come from a woman in her 70s with acute or convalescent COVID-19.

The chain uses TRBV20-1 and TRBJ2-7; D not resolved. The CDR3 consists of 11 residues. The germline V gene has CDR1 DFQATT and CDR2 SNEGSKA (reference sequence). Deletions cut 6 bases from V and 6 bases from J, with 12 bases between. CDR3 nucleotide sequence: TGCAGTGCAACTTACAGAAGCGAGCAGTACTTC. This encodes CSATYRSEQYF.

This clone turned up a few times. The V gene is TRBV30, the J gene TRBJ1-1, with TRBD1 as a possible D gene (6 bases). Germline V gives CDR1 GTSNPN, CDR2 SVGIG (reference sequence). There are 13 residues in the CDR3. V was cut by 5 bases and J by 0 bases, with 10 bases left in between. The CDR3 DNA is TGTGCCTGGGCCAGGGGTATGAACACTGAAGCTTTCTTT. This encodes CAWARGMNTEAFF.

The chain carries TRBV10-3 and TRBJ2-7; 12 nucleotides match TRBD1. J lost 5 bases, V lost 6 bases, and 8 bases had no gene match. From germline, CDR1 is ENHRY and CDR2 SYGVKD. The CDR3 length is 15 residues. The CDR3 reads CAIRASGTGGHEQYF. CDR3 coding DNA: TGTGCCATCAGAGCGTCCGGGACAGGGGGCCACGAGCAGTACTTC.

This clone has just one count. The CDR3 region has the DNA TGTGCCAGCAGCTTAGCGGCAGGGTGGAATCAGCCCCAGCATTTT. Translation gives CASSLAAGWNQPQHF. The chain combines TRBV7-6 with TRBJ1-5, with D possibly matching TRBD1 (5 bases). Trimming took off 0 bases at V and 4 bases at J, with 10 bases between the two ends. CDR1 and CDR2 (germline): SGHVS, FNYEAQ. The CDR3 length is 15 residues.

As regards this clone: The same CDR3 is also encoded by other DNA sequences in this sample. V usage is TRBV18 and J usage is TRBJ2-3; 10 bases align to TRBD2. Germline-derived CDR1 and CDR2 are KGHSH and LQKENI. V lost 0 bases to trimming and J lost 2 bases; unmatched junction nucleotides: 2. The CDR3 is made up of 16 amino acids. CDR3 nucleotides: TGTGCCAGCTCACCACCTAGCGGGGGGCTCACAGATACGCAGTATTTT. Protein sequence: CASSPPSGGLTDTQYF.

This clone was counted once. The chain links TRBV5-6 to TRBJ1-1; D not resolved. The CDR3 length is 18 residues. The germline V gene has CDR1 SGHDT and CDR2 YYEEEE. Trimming pared 3 bases from V and 2 bases from J, leaving 23 bases between. The CDR3 DNA sequence: TGTGCCAGCAGCTCACCTTTTTCAGGAACCGCCCAAAACACTGAAGCTTTCTTT. Its translation: CASSSPFSGTAQNTEAFF.

The rearrangement uses TRBV6-5 and TRBJ1-1; weak D call: TRBD1 (5 bases). Looked up from germline, CDR1 is MNHEY and CDR2 is SVGAGI. Trimming took off 5 bases at V and 1 base at J, with 11 bases between the two ends. This CDR3 region has 14 residues. CDR3: CASSPSGWNTEAFF. In DNA, the CDR3 is TGTGCCAGCAGTCCATCAGGGTGGAACACTGAAGCTTTCTTT.

This clone appeared a single time. The genes are TRBV5-4 and TRBJ2-7; D perhaps matches TRBD2 (5 bases). Germline lookup yields CDR1 SGHNT and CDR2 YYREEE (reference sequence). The CDR3 runs 14 residues. Between the trimmed V and J ends, which lost 2 bases and 6 bases, there was a span of 15 bases. CDR3 nucleotides: TGTGCCAGCAGCTTAAATAGCCTCGGAGGCGAGCAGTACTTC. Translating gives CASSLNSLGGEQYF. The entire variable domain, with the rest obtained from reference TRBV5-4 and TRBJ2-7, is as follows: ETGVTQSPTHLIKTRGQQVTLRCSSQSGHNTVSWYQQALGQGPQFIFQYYREEENGRGNFPPRFSGLQFPNYSSELNVNALELDDSALYLCASSLNSLGGEQYFGPGTRLTVT.

The J gene is TRBJ2-5, the V gene TRBV11-3, with 12 bases aligning to TRBD2. The J segment lost 1 base and the V segment lost 4 bases, leaving 4 bases of the junction unmatched. This CDR3 region has 16 residues. Germline assignment: CDR1 SGHNT and CDR2 YENEEA. This chain's CDR3 is CASSSGLAGLQETQYF. CDR3 bases: TGTGCCAGCAGCTCCGGACTAGCGGGACTCCAAGAGACCCAGTACTTC. Supplemented by reference TRBV11-3 and TRBJ2-5, the full variable domain reads EAGVVQSPRYKIIEKKQPVAFWCNPISGHNTLYWYLQNLGQGPELLIRYENEEAVDDSQLPKDRFSAERLKGVDSTLKIQPAELGDSAVYLCASSSGLAGLQETQYFGPGTRLLVL.

This clone was seen many times. The CDR3 DNA reads as TGCGCCAGCAGCTGGAGAACCGGGACAGGGGGGATCGGGGAGCTGTTTTTT. Translated: CASSWRTGTGGIGELFF. The chain carries TRBV5-1 and TRBJ2-2, with 11 bases matching TRBD1. The CDR3 is 17 amino acids. V gave up 3 bases and J gave up 7 bases; unmatched junction bases: 11. Germline values: CDR1 SGHRS, CDR2 YFSETQ.

The chain carries TRBV5-4 and TRBJ2-1; maybe TRBD1 (6 bases). Trimming stripped 4 bases from V and 4 bases from J, with 12 bases between. The CDR3 covers 14 residues. Germline CDR1 is SGHNT and CDR2 is YYREEE (reference sequence). In nucleotides, the CDR3 is TGTGCCAGCAGCCCACGGGACACTTACAATGAGCAGTTCTTC. This codes for CASSPRDTYNEQFF.

This chain uses TRBV2 with TRBJ1-1; D ambiguous. Germline values: CDR1 SNHLY, CDR2 FYNNEI. This CDR3 has 14 residues. V gave up 6 bases and J gave up 3 bases, with 14 bases separating them. The CDR3 region has the DNA TGTGCCAGCAGCATAGGTGCCGGGTACACTGAAGCTTTCTTT. This translates into CASSIGAGYTEAFF.

V and J are TRBV28 and TRBJ2-3; a weak D match, TRBD2 (6 bases). This CDR3 is built from 14 residues. Germline CDR1 is MDHEN and CDR2 is SYDVKM. V was pared by 2 bases and J by 8 bases, with 14 bases between. Written as DNA, the CDR3 is TGTGCCAGCAGTTTACAGCTACTAGCCGTTACGCAGTATTTT. Encoded protein: CASSLQLLAVTQYF.

This sequence joins TRBV6-5 and TRBJ1-1; D not certain. CDR1 and CDR2 (germline): MNHEY, SVGAGI. The V gene lost 6 bases and the J gene lost 6 bases, with 20 bases spanning the gap. The CDR3 has 15 residues. DNA of the CDR3: TGTGCCAGCAGACCCGCCGTGGGCCAGGATCCTGAAGCTTTCTTT. Its translation is CASRPAVGQDPEAFF.

Turning to this clone: At the DNA level, this CDR3 is encoded by other sequences in the same sample as well. This sequence joins TRBV6-5 and TRBJ2-7, with D uncertain. Looked up from germline, CDR1 is MNHEY and CDR2 is SVGAGI. The CDR3 is made up of 12 amino acids. V shed 7 bases and J shed 0 bases, with 7 bases lying between them. In DNA form, the CDR3 reads TGTGCCAGCAATCCGGGCTCCTACGAGCAGTACTTC. It codes for CASNPGSYEQYF.

The V gene is TRBV5-1, the J gene TRBJ2-7; possible D gene TRBD2, 6 bases. Germline CDR1 and CDR2: SGHRS and YFSETQ. Between the trimmed V and J ends, which lost 5 bases and 0 bases, there was a span of 12 bases. This CDR3 has 14 amino acids. This CDR3 is CASSLEGFSYEQYF. CDR3 coding DNA: TGCGCCAGCAGTCTGGAGGGCTTCTCCTACGAGCAGTACTTC.

V gene TRBV7-9 combines with J gene TRBJ1-4; a possible D gene is TRBD1 (6 bases). The CDR3 runs 17 residues. CDR1 is SEHNR, CDR2 FQNEAQ, per germline (reference sequence). V lost 4 bases, J lost 8 bases, and 23 bases lay in between. CDR3 coding DNA: TGTGCCAGCAGCTCCCGGCGCGGCGAAGGGAGGGGGGAAAAACTGTTTTTT. Translating gives CASSSRRGEGRGEKLFF.

The rearrangement links TRBV18 to TRBJ1-2, with D possibly matching TRBD1 (6 bases). Germline V CDR1 and CDR2: KGHSH, LQKENI. The CDR3 contains 12 residues. The V and J ends lost 6 bases and 4 bases respectively, with 9 bases between them. CDR3 nucleotide sequence: TGTGCCAGCTCGCCGGACAGCTATGGCTACACCTTC. Translated: CASSPDSYGYTF.

This chain connects TRBV5-1 to TRBJ2-1, with 7 positions matching TRBD2. Germline values: CDR1 SGHRS, CDR2 YFSETQ. This CDR3 region has 16 residues. The V gene end was trimmed by 0 bases and the J gene end by 7 bases; junction bases not matched to a gene: 10. DNA for the CDR3: TGCGCCAGCAGCTTGGCCTTGAGCGGGATCGGTAATGAGCAGTTCTTC. Translating gives CASSLALSGIGNEQFF.

The V and J genes are TRBV5-1 and TRBJ2-2; tentative D call: TRBD2 (6 bases). The V gene lost 7 bases and the J gene lost 8 bases, with 21 bases spanning the gap. CDR1 is SGHRS and CDR2 is YFSETQ in the germline V gene. The CDR3 has 15 residues. CDR3: CASHPGLTNWGELFF. Written as DNA, the CDR3 is TGCGCCAGCCATCCGGGACTGACTAATTGGGGGGAGCTGTTTTTT.

The chain recombines TRBV19 with TRBJ1-1; TRBD1 is a possible D gene (5 bases). This CDR3 region has 12 residues. Germline values: CDR1 LNHDA, CDR2 SQIVND (reference sequence). Trimming cost V 6 bases and J 5 bases, with 10 bases left between them. The CDR3 protein is CASSNDRTEAFF. Here the CDR3 DNA reads TGTGCCAGTAGCAACGACAGAACTGAAGCTTTCTTT.

V is TRBV9 and J is TRBJ2-5, with TRBD2 identical over 8 bases. Unmatched junction bases numbered 7, after V lost 0 bases and J lost 3 bases. The germline V gene encodes CDR1 SGDLS and CDR2 YYNGEE. The CDR3 length is 16 residues. CDR3 DNA: TGTGCCAGCAGCGTAGAGCCGGGAGGGTTGGAAGAGACCCAGTACTTC. It translates to CASSVEPGGLEETQYF. Drawing the rest from reference TRBV9 and TRBJ2-5, the complete variable domain is DSGVTQTPKHLITATGQRVTLRCSPRSGDLSVYWYQQSLDQGLQFLIQYYNGEERAKGNILERFSAQQFPDLHSELNLSSLELGDSALYFCASSVEPGGLEETQYFGPGTRLLVL.

The chain combines TRBV30 with TRBJ1-2; D ambiguous. Trimming shortened V by 0 bases and J by 4 bases, and 12 bases separated the two germline ends. The CDR3 is 14 residues long. The germline gives CDR1 GTSNPN, CDR2 SVGIG (reference sequence). DNA for the CDR3: TGTGCCTGGAGTGTTGGAGGTGTAACCTATGGCTACACCTTC. Amino acids: CAWSVGGVTYGYTF.

The chain links TRBV2 to TRBJ2-1; D unclear. Per germline, CDR1 SNHLY and CDR2 FYNNEI. The V end lost 6 bases, the J end lost 2 bases, and 2 bases lay between the germline ends. This CDR3 is 11 amino acids long. The CDR3 region is CASSTYNEQFF. As DNA, the CDR3 is TGTGCCAGCAGCACCTACAATGAGCAGTTCTTC.

V is TRBV5-6 and J is TRBJ2-7; TRBD1 matches at 9 bases. This CDR3 has 18 residues. Germline CDR1 SGHDT, CDR2 YYEEEE. The J segment lost 4 bases and the V segment lost 4 bases, leaving 18 bases of the junction unmatched. The CDR3 reads CASSPDRDRVFHLYEQYF. In DNA form, the CDR3 reads TGTGCCAGCAGCCCAGACCGGGACAGGGTTTTCCATCTTTACGAGCAGTACTTC. Together with reference TRBV5-6 and TRBJ2-7, the CDR3 gives the full variable domain: DAGVTQSPTHLIKTRGQQVTLRCSPKSGHDTVSWYQQALGQGPQFIFQYYEEEERQRGNFPDRFSGHQFPNYSSELNVNALLLGDSALYLCASSPDRDRVFHLYEQYFGPGTRLTVT.

V is TRBV7-8 and J is TRBJ1-6, with D perhaps matching TRBD1 (5 bases). This CDR3 comprises 15 residues. Trimming took off 2 bases at V and 7 bases at J, with 12 bases between the two ends. From germline, CDR1 is SGHVS and CDR2 FQNEAQ. The CDR3 DNA follows: TGTGCCAGCAGCTTATATACGGAGGGGAATTCACCCCTCCACTTT. Translated, it gives CASSLYTEGNSPLHF. Combining the CDR3 with reference TRBV7-8 and TRBJ1-6 gives the whole variable domain GAGVSQSPRYKVAKRGQDVALRCDPISGHVSLFWYQQALGQGPEFLTYFQNEAQLDKSGLPSDRFFAERPEGSVSTLKIQRTQQEDSAVYLCASSLYTEGNSPLHFGNGTRLTVT.

The genes are TRBV18 and TRBJ2-7; 10 nucleotides match TRBD1. The CDR3 contains 14 residues. V dropped 3 bases and J dropped 4; count of bases not matched to a gene: 3. Germline V gene lookup returns CDR1 KGHSH and CDR2 LQKENI. CDR3 bases: TGTGCCAGCTCACCGACAGGGGGCTTGTACGAGCAGTACTTC. Its protein is CASSPTGGLYEQYF.

This chain uses TRBV11-2 with TRBJ1-5; the D is unclear. The CDR3 loop spans 12 amino acids. Per the germline V gene, CDR1 is SGHAT and CDR2 is FQNNGV. V lost 4 bases and J lost 3, with 4 bases in between. CDR3 nucleotides: TGTGCCAGCAGCTCTAACAATCAGCCCCAGCATTTT. Translation gives CASSSNNQPQHF.

This clone was seen just once. The CDR3 is CASRPGVAGPSGELFF. CDR3 DNA sequence: TGTGCCAGCAGGCCCGGGGTAGCGGGACCGTCCGGGGAGCTGTTTTTT. The rearrangement links TRBV5-4 to TRBJ2-2; 8 bases map to TRBD2. The ends lost 5 bases at V and 6 bases at J; junction bases unmatched: 12. The CDR3 totals 16 residues. Germline lookup yields CDR1 SGHNT and CDR2 YYREEE (reference sequence).

There are a few counts of this clone. The V call is TRBV27, the J call TRBJ2-7; TRBD2 matches 13 bases. CDR3 length: 14 amino acids. Germline V lookup: CDR1 MNHEY, CDR2 SMNVEV (reference sequence). Trimming took 8 bases from V and 9 from J; bases not matched to a gene: 10. In DNA form, the CDR3 reads TGTGCCAGCTGGCCACTAGCGGGGGGGCGTGGGCAGTACTTC. Translation gives CASWPLAGGRGQYF.

The rearrangement uses TRBV5-1 and TRBJ2-7, with TRBD2 identical over 15 bases. Germline V CDR1 and CDR2: SGHRS, YFSETQ. The CDR3 has 16 residues. The J segment lost 4 bases and the V segment lost 4 bases, leaving 6 bases of the junction unmatched. CDR3 in amino acids: CASSVGLAGGKYEQYF. In DNA form, the CDR3 reads TGCGCCAGCAGCGTAGGACTAGCGGGAGGGAAGTACGAGCAGTACTTC.